This TCR beta chain was sequenced in a study of OX40 agonist ivuxolimab in advanced cancers. Clones were sequenced by immunoSEQ multiplex PCR, and TCRdb holds only the in-frame ones, with some missing. Of 80,000 to 95,000 clones listed, about 90% are singletons. The CDR3 consists of 12 residues. Per the germline V gene, CDR1 is MDHEN and CDR2 is SYDVKM. With 6 bases removed from V and 2 bases from J, the gap between germline ends came to 8 bases. Autoimmune disease history or systemic immunosuppression led to patient exclusion. The input for sequencing was CD4+ or CD8+ T cells sorted from blood, taken in a trial of the OX40 agonist ivuxolimab. V usage is TRBV28 and J usage is TRBJ2-7; D may correspond to TRBD1 or TRBD2 (6 bases each). The clonotype comes from an adult with an advanced solid tumor such as melanoma, head and neck, liver or kidney cancer. The CDR3 region is CASREGAYEQYF. For the CDR3, the DNA is TGTGCCAGCAGGGAGGGGGCCTACGAGCAGTACTTC. The complete variable domain, with remaining parts taken from reference TRBV28 and TRBJ2-7, reads DVKVTQSSRYLVKRTGEKVFLECVQDMDHENMFWYRQDPGLGLRLIYFSYDVKMKEKGDIPEGYSVSREKKERFSLILESASTNQTSMYLCASREGAYEQYFGPGTRLTVT.